The 18 T cell receptor beta chains reported below all come from one sample, sequenced in a study of T cells in Graves' hyperthyroidism and ophthalmopathy. It was RNA transcripts that yielded the amplified TCR beta CDR3 regions. The HTBI primer set drove a first-round RT-PCR of the TCR CDR3. TCRdb analysed the multiplex PCR reads with MiXCR anew, one entry per CDR3 protein. The sample yields 690,000 or so distinct CDR3 sequences, under 20% seen once. The specimen was blood. The receptors were sampled from a woman aged 45-65 years with Graves' hyperthyroidism that later progressed to Graves' ophthalmopathy.

This clonotype was seen a handful of times. The gene calls are TRBV7-2 and TRBJ1-1, with 9 bases matching TRBD1. The CDR3 length is 18 residues. The trim removed 2 bases at V and 1 base at J, leaving 11 bases unmatched. Germline V gene lookup returns CDR1 SGHTA and CDR2 FQGNSA. The CDR3 loop is CASSLSGTGFVQNTEAFF. The CDR3 bases are TGTGCCAGCAGCTTATCCGGGACAGGGTTTGTCCAGAACACTGAAGCTTTCTTT. The full variable domain, completed using reference TRBV7-2 and TRBJ1-1, is GAGVSQSPSNKVTEKGKDVELRCDPISGHTALYWYRQSLGQGLEFLIYFQGNSAPDKSGLPSDRFSAERTGGSVSTLTIQRTQQEDSAVYLCASSLSGTGFVQNTEAFFGQGTRLTVV.

The V gene is TRBV19, the J gene TRBJ1-2; D gene unclear. This CDR3 has 12 amino acids. With 3 bases removed from V and 10 bases from J, the gap between germline ends came to 12 bases. Looked up from germline, CDR1 is LNHDA and CDR2 is SQIVND (reference sequence). The CDR3 DNA is TGTGCCAGTAGTATTGCAGTAGACTACTACACCTTC. Protein sequence: CASSIAVDYYTF.

The chain couples TRBV28 to TRBJ1-2; D uncertain. Trimming removed 2 bases at V and 4 bases at J, with 8 bases between. This CDR3 contains 13 residues. The germline CDR1 and CDR2 sequences are MDHEN and SYDVKM. As DNA, the CDR3 is TGTGCCAGCAGTTTAACAACTGGCTATGGCTACACCTTC. Translating it yields CASSLTTGYGYTF.

The gene calls are TRBV29-1 and TRBJ2-2; 7 bases align to TRBD2. The CDR3 runs to 14 residues. Germline assignment: CDR1 SQVTM and CDR2 ANQGSEA. The V and J ends lost 6 bases and 0 bases, in that order; junction bases with no gene match: 4. As DNA, the CDR3 is TGCAGCGTAGGCGGGGGATCGAACACCGGGGAGCTGTTTTTT. This codes for CSVGGGSNTGELFF.

Only a few counts were recorded for this clonotype. The V gene is TRBV29-1, the J gene TRBJ2-5; D possibly matches TRBD1 or TRBD2 (6 bases each). Germline-derived CDR1 and CDR2 are SQVTM and ANQGSEA. The V end was cut by 5 bases, the J end by 0 bases, with 10 bases between. The CDR3 is 13 amino acids. The CDR3 nucleotides read TGCAGCGTTTTTAGGGGGGACCAAGAGACCCAGTACTTC. It translates to CSVFRGDQETQYF. Variable domain in full (rest from reference TRBV29-1 and TRBJ2-5): SAVISQKPSRDICQRGTSLTIQCQVDSQVTMMFWYRQQPGQSLTLIATANQGSEATYESGFVIDKFPISRPNLTFSTLTVSNMSPEDSSIYLCSVFRGDQETQYFGPGTRLLVL.

The chain has TRBV12-3 or TRBV12-4 and TRBJ2-5; 8 bases are a match to TRBD1. The CDR3 is 15 residues long. V was clipped by 7 bases and J by 5 bases; unmatched bases: 12. The CDR3 loop reads CASTKDQGARETQYF. The CDR3, as DNA: TGTGCCAGCACCAAGGACCAGGGGGCGCGGGAGACCCAGTACTTC.

This rearrangement joins TRBV19 to TRBJ2-2, with D unclear. V dropped 2 bases and J dropped 4 bases, with 11 bases sitting between them. The CDR3 length is 15 residues. The germline V gene encodes CDR1 LNHDA and CDR2 SQIVND (reference sequence). In DNA, the CDR3 is TGTGCCAGTAGTATACTCTTCGGGCTCACCGGGGAGCTGTTTTTT. It yields the protein CASSILFGLTGELFF.

The rearrangement links TRBV10-1 to TRBJ1-6; 9 bases line up with TRBD1. The CDR3 has 18 amino acids. The trim removed 2 bases at V and 4 bases at J, leaving 9 bases unmatched. Germline loops: CDR1 WNHNN, CDR2 SYGVQD (reference sequence). The CDR3 reads CASSERVGQGNYNSPLHF. The CDR3 nucleotides read TGCGCCAGCAGTGAGAGAGTTGGACAGGGGAATTATAATTCACCCCTCCACTTT.

In its sample, this clonotype was seen many times. The gene calls are TRBV20-1 and TRBJ1-1, with 8 bases identical to TRBD1. With V trimmed by 2 bases and J by 10 bases, 15 bases remained unmatched. The CDR3 runs 15 residues. From germline, CDR1 is DFQATT and CDR2 SNEGSKA (reference sequence). CDR3 loop: CSARKPQGDIQAAFF. The DNA for the CDR3 is TGCAGTGCTAGAAAACCACAGGGGGACATACAGGCAGCTTTCTTT.

This rearrangement joins TRBV5-1 to TRBJ1-4, with 8 positions matching TRBD1. In germline, CDR1 is SGHRS, CDR2 YFSETQ. V dropped 4 bases and J dropped 5; count of bases not matched to a gene: 7. CDR3 size: 15 residues. The DNA for the CDR3 is TGCGCCAGCAGCCCCGGACAGGGACAGAATGAAAAACTGTTTTTT. This gives the protein CASSPGQGQNEKLFF.

This clonotype was seen at least ten times. The V gene is TRBV2, the J gene TRBJ2-2, with 7 bases identical to TRBD2. Looked up from germline, CDR1 is SNHLY and CDR2 is FYNNEI. The CDR3 is 15 amino acids. V shed 5 bases and J 0 bases; nucleotides not matched to a gene: 3. The CDR3 DNA reads TGTGCCAGCAGTCGAGCGGGGTCGAACACCGGGGAGCTGTTTTTT. This sequence encodes CASSRAGSNTGELFF.

This clonotype was detected only a few times. This chain joins TRBV7-3 and TRBJ2-1; TRBD2 aligns across 14 bases. V trimming: 0 bases; J trimming: 6 bases; junction bases outside the gene matches: 4. The CDR3 covers 17 residues. The germline V gene has CDR1 SGHTA and CDR2 FQGTGA. In nucleotides, the CDR3 is TGTGCCAGCAGCTTAACGCCGGGACTAGCGGGAGTCAATGAGCAGTTCTTC. Residues: CASSLTPGLAGVNEQFF.

This clonotype was counted many times. The gene calls are TRBV18 and TRBJ1-4; no firm D call. Looked up from germline, CDR1 is KGHSH and CDR2 is LQKENI. Trimming left V 2 bases short and J 3 bases short, with 1 base between. The length of the CDR3 is 12 residues. The CDR3, as DNA: TGTGCCAGCTCACCATCTAATGAAAAACTGTTTTTT. This codes for CASSPSNEKLFF.

The sample holds a few counts of this clonotype. The V and J genes are TRBV3-1 and TRBJ1-2; 9 nucleotides agree with TRBD1. The CDR3 runs to 14 residues. Per the germline V gene, CDR1 is LGHDT and CDR2 is YNNKEL (reference sequence). J lost 6 bases, V lost 1 base, and 3 bases had no gene match. The CDR3 DNA reads as TGTGCCAGCAGCCAAGCGGACAGGGGTGATGGCTACACCTTC. This encodes CASSQADRGDGYTF.

This sequence joins TRBV20-1 and TRBJ2-5; D remains ambiguous. This CDR3 spans 13 amino acids. V lost 5 bases and J 1 base, leaving 11 bases between the germline ends. CDR1 and CDR2 (germline): DFQATT, SNEGSKA (reference sequence). CDR3 sequence reads: CSAPTMGQETQYF. The CDR3 DNA sequence: TGCAGTGCTCCAACGATGGGCCAAGAGACCCAGTACTTC.

This clonotype was seen ten or more times. The J gene is TRBJ2-3, the V gene TRBV27; weak D call: TRBD1 (6 bases). V lost 7 bases and J lost 7, with 15 bases in between. CDR3 length: 13 residues. The germline gives CDR1 MNHEY, CDR2 SMNVEV (reference sequence). The CDR3 nucleotides read TGTGCCAGCAAGAGGACAGCAGCGTATACGCAGTATTTT. Its translation is CASKRTAAYTQYF.

The chain recombines TRBV2 with TRBJ1-6; 9 bases agree with TRBD1. The CDR3 contains 13 residues. V gave up 8 bases and J gave up 9 bases; unmatched junction bases: 5. Germline V gene sequence: CDR1 SNHLY, CDR2 FYNNEI. DNA for the CDR3: TGTGCCAGCCGGGACAGGGATCGTTCACCCCTCCACTTT. Translation gives CASRDRDRSPLHF.

The table lists this clonotype with many counts. The V and J genes are TRBV6-1 and TRBJ1-1, with 8 bases aligning to TRBD1. The J segment lost 0 bases and the V segment lost 4 bases, leaving 7 bases of the junction unmatched. CDR3 length: 16 amino acids. Germline values: CDR1 MNHNS, CDR2 SASEGT. The CDR3 spells CASSAARGPLNTEAFF. The CDR3 DNA reads TGTGCCAGCAGTGCGGCCAGGGGGCCCCTGAACACTGAAGCTTTCTTT.